These T cell receptor beta chains were read from a single sample in a study of CD8+ T cells in alopecia areata. Measured with immunoSEQ multiplex PCR; TCRdb has only the in-frame clones, and not every one. The sample gives 90,000 to 120,000 clones, around 84% of which show up once; over 20% is in the top ten. The sequencing used CD8+ T cells sorted from blood, collected at week 24, from a patient treated with tofacitinib. The receptors come from a human donor with alopecia areata. CDR3s include the opening cysteine and the closing phenylalanine or tryptophan. The D gene is left open where the match is weak. Clone size is not always given. Where it is, it says once, few, many or a class for expanded clones.

14 | TRBD2 | TRBJ2-5 | NA | TRBV6-5 | CASSRGGIRETQYF | TGTGCCAGCAGTCGGGGGGGAATTAGAGAGACCCAGTACTTC
16 | NA | TRBJ2-7 | NA | TRBV19 | CASSIGRGQSSYEQYF | TGTGCCAGTAGTATAGGGCGCGGACAAAGTAGCTACGAGCAGTACTTC
16 | NA | TRBJ2-2 | NA | TRBV12-5 | CASGLVLGKDTGELFF | TGTGCTAGTGGTTTGGTACTAGGGAAGGACACCGGGGAGCTGTTTTTT
12 | NA | TRBJ2-1 | NA | TRBV6-5 | CASSARYNEQFF | TGTGCCAGCAGTGCCCGCTACAATGAGCAGTTCTTC
13 | TRBD2 | TRBJ2-7 | once | TRBV7-7 | CASSPGTRGEQYF | TGTGCTAGCAGCCCGGGGACTAGGGGCGAGCAGTACTTC
17 | TRBD2 | TRBJ2-7 | NA | TRBV19 | CASSPGTSGVLPYEQYF | TGTGCCAGTAGTCCGGGGACTAGCGGGGTCCTTCCCTACGAGCAGTACTTC
15 | NA | TRBJ2-7 | NA | TRBV4-1 | CASSQEFPSEYEQYF | TGCGCCAGCAGCCAAGAATTTCCTAGCGAATACGAGCAGTACTTC
16 | NA | TRBJ2-3 | NA | TRBV29-1 | CSVEDPINTSTDTQYF | TGCAGCGTTGAAGATCCCATTAATACCAGCACAGATACGCAGTATTTT
16 | TRBD1 | TRBJ1-2 | NA | TRBV4-2 | CASSPGTGDSGYGYTF | TGTGCCAGCTCGCCCGGGACAGGGGATTCTGGCTATGGCTACACCTTC
13 | NA | TRBJ2-7 | NA | TRBV29-1 | CSARGGNGYEQYF | TGCAGCGCCCGAGGGGGTAATGGGTACGAGCAGTACTTC
15 | NA | TRBJ1-3 | NA | TRBV6-1 | CASSEWDNSGNTIYF | TGTGCCAGCAGTGAATGGGACAACTCTGGAAACACCATATATTTT
15 | NA | TRBJ2-7 | NA | TRBV4-3 | CASSGGVGWIYEQYF | TGCGCCAGCAGCGGAGGGGTGGGGTGGATCTACGAGCAGTACTTC
14 | NA | TRBJ2-1 | once | TRBV27 | CASSPGALGVEQFF | TGTGCCAGCAGTCCGGGGGCCCTAGGGGTTGAGCAGTTCTTC
15 | TRBD2 | TRBJ2-5 | NA | TRBV6-5 | CASSSSGGVQETQYF | TGTGCCAGCAGTTCTAGCGGGGGGGTCCAAGAGACCCAGTACTTC
12 | NA | TRBJ2-1 | NA | TRBV4-3 | CASSRNNNEQFF | TGCGCCAGCAGCCGTAATAACAATGAGCAGTTCTTC
11 | NA | TRBJ1-1 | NA | TRBV29-1 | CSAGTGIRAFF | TGCAGCGCTGGAACCGGGATCAGGGCTTTCTTT
12 | TRBD2 | TRBJ2-7 | once | TRBV11-2 | CASSFEPGGEYF | TGTGCCAGCAGCTTTGAGCCCGGGGGGGAGTACTTC
14 | NA | TRBJ2-3 | few | TRBV13 | CASSLVGGLNTQYF | TGTGCCAGCAGCTTAGTAGGGGGGTTGAATACGCAGTATTTT
13 | TRBD1 | TRBJ2-7 | NA | TRBV7-8 | CASSLGTGAEQYF | TGTGCCAGCAGCTTAGGGACAGGAGCCGAGCAGTACTTC
17 | TRBD2 | TRBJ2-1 | NA | TRBV19 | CASSRGSGGGSYNEQFF | TGTGCCAGTAGTCGTGGTAGCGGGGGGGGATCCTACAATGAGCAGTTCTTC
14 | NA | TRBJ1-3 | NA | TRBV4-1 | CASSQVNSGNTIYF | TGCGCCAGCAGCCAAGTTAATTCTGGAAACACCATATATTTT
14 | TRBD1 | TRBJ2-7 | few | TRBV27 | CASSSTGIRYEQYF | TGTGCCAGCAGTTCGACAGGGATCCGATACGAGCAGTACTTC
13 | NA | TRBJ2-7 | NA | TRBV27 | CASSLSSYHEQYF | TGTGCCAGCAGTTTATCGAGTTACCACGAGCAGTACTTC
13 | NA | TRBJ1-1 | NA | TRBV4-1 | CASSPTPDTEAFF | TGCGCCAGCAGTCCGACCCCGGACACTGAAGCTTTCTTT
13 | NA | TRBJ2-1 | NA | TRBV4-1 | CASRPQGSDEQFF | TGCGCCAGCAGACCACAGGGTTCGGATGAGCAGTTCTTC
15 | TRBD2 | TRBJ2-1 | NA | TRBV6-4 | CASSPSGGHYNEQFF | TGTGCCAGCAGTCCGAGCGGGGGACACTACAATGAGCAGTTCTTC
14 | NA | TRBJ2-7 | NA | TRBV7-8 | CASSFRAGTYEQYF | TGTGCCAGCAGCTTCAGGGCTGGGACCTACGAGCAGTACTTC
14 | NA | TRBJ2-7 | NA | TRBV6-5 | CASSSGTSRHEQYF | TGTGCCAGCAGTTCCGGGACATCTCGCCACGAGCAGTACTTC
14 | NA | TRBJ2-5 | NA | TRBV10-3 | CAISEPGSQETQYF | TGTGCCATCAGTGAACCGGGCAGCCAAGAGACCCAGTACTTC
14 | TRBD1 | TRBJ1-6 | NA | TRBV9 | CASSVEQGNSPLHF | TGTGCCAGCAGCGTCGAACAGGGGAATTCACCCCTCCACTTT
13 | NA | TRBJ1-1 | NA | TRBV6-6 | CASSYLEGDVAFF | TGTGCCAGCAGTTACTTGGAGGGTGACGTGGCTTTCTTT
15 | NA | TRBJ2-7 | NA | TRBV10-2 | CASSYPPGRRAEQYF | TGCGCCAGCAGTTACCCACCCGGGCGACGGGCCGAGCAGTACTTC
16 | NA | TRBJ2-5 | NA | TRBV5-1 | CASSSPRDSNQETQYF | TGCGCCAGCAGCTCGCCGCGGGACAGTAACCAAGAGACCCAGTACTTC
11 | NA | TRBJ2-7 | NA | TRBV19 | CASSTTEKQYF | TGTGCCAGTAGTACGACAGAAAAACAGTACTTC
16 | NA | TRBJ2-7 | NA | TRBV4-3 | CASSHSTGRESYEQYF | TGCGCCAGCAGCCACTCCACCGGCAGGGAATCCTACGAGCAGTACTTC
13 | NA | TRBJ2-7 | NA | TRBV11-1 | CASSLALTYEQYF | TGTGCCAGCAGCTTAGCCCTTACCTACGAGCAGTACTTC
15 | NA | TRBJ1-4 | NA | TRBV7-9 | CASSPSSLGDEKLFF | TGTGCCAGCAGCCCTTCCTCTCTGGGGGATGAAAAACTGTTTTTT
15 | NA | TRBJ2-5 | once | TRBV7-9 | CASSAAGGSQETQYF | TGTGCCAGCAGCGCAGCTGGTGGCAGTCAAGAGACCCAGTACTTC
15 | TRBD2 | TRBJ2-1 | NA | TRBV29-1 | CSVETGTSGGNEQFF | TGCAGCGTAGAAACCGGGACTAGCGGGGGAAATGAGCAGTTCTTC
19 | TRBD2 | TRBJ2-3 | NA | TRBV10-3 | CAISESKTSGGFSTDTQYF | TGTGCCATCAGTGAGTCGAAGACTAGCGGGGGATTCAGCACAGATACGCAGTATTTT